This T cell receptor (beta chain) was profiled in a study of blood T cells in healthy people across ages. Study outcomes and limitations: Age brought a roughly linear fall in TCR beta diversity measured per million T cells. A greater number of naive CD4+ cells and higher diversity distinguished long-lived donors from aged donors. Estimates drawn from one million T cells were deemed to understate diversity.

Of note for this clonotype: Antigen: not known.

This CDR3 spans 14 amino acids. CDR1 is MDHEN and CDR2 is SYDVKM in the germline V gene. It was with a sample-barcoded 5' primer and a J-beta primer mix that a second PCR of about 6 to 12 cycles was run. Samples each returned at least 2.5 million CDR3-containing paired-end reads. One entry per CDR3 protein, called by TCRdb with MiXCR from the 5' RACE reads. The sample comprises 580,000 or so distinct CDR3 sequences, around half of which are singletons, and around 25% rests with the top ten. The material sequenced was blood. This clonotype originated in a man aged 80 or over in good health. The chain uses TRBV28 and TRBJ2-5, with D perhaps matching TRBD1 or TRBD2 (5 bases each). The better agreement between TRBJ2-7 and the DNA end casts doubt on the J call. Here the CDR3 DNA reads TGTGCCAGCAGGGTACTGGGGGATCGCTACGAGCAGTACTTC. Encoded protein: CASRVLGDRYEQYF.